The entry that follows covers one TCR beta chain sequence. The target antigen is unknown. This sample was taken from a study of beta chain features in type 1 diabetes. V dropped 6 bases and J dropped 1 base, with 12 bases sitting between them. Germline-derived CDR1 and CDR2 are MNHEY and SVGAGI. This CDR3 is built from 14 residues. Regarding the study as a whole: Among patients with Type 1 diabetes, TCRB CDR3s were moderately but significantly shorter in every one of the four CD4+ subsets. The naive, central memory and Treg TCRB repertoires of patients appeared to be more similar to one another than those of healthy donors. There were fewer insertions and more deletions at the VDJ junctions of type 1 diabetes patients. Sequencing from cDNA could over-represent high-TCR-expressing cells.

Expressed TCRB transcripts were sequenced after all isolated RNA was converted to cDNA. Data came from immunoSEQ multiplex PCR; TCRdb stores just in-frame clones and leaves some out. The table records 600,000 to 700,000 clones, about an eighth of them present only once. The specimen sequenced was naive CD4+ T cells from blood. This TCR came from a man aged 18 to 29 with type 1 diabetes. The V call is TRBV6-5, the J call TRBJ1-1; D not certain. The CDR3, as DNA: TGTGCCAGCAGGTGGGGAAGTGAGAACACTGAAGCTTTCTTT. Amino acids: CASRWGSENTEAFF.